The next 11 T cell receptor beta chains were all read from a single sample in a study of T cells after yellow fever vaccination. MiXCR was run by TCRdb on the 5' RACE reads, yielding one entry per CDR3 protein. Of 250,000 or so distinct CDR3 sequences in the sample, around 6.7% were seen once. This specimen was CD4+ T cells sorted from PBMCs, taken on the day of the yellow fever booster vaccination. The receptors were sampled from a man between 25 and 39 years old who received the YFV17D yellow fever vaccine.

This clonotype occurred many times. CDR3 loop: CASRPPGFQGDIQYF. The CDR3, as DNA: TGTGCCAGCAGACCTCCGGGGTTCCAGGGGGACATTCAGTACTTC. This chain uses TRBV7-9 with TRBJ2-4, with 7 bases identical to TRBD1. Germline V lookup: CDR1 SEHNR, CDR2 FQNEAQ (reference sequence). The CDR3 is 15 residues long. With V trimmed by 6 bases and J by 8 bases, 13 bases remained unmatched.

The chain recombines TRBV30 with TRBJ2-1; D is unresolved. Trimming pared 4 bases from V and 0 bases from J, leaving 7 bases between. The CDR3 has 13 residues. The V gene's germline CDR1 is GTSNPN and CDR2 SVGIG (reference sequence). DNA of the CDR3: TGTGCCTGGATGGGTAGCTCCTACAATGAGCAGTTCTTC. Residues: CAWMGSSYNEQFF.

This clonotype was seen a few times. This chain joins TRBV20-1 and TRBJ2-5, with D perhaps matching TRBD1 or TRBD2 (6 bases each). The CDR3 sequence is 16 residues long. Germline lookup yields CDR1 DFQATT and CDR2 SNEGSKA (reference sequence). V gave up 4 bases and J gave up 5 bases, with 23 bases separating them. The CDR3 nucleotides read TGCAGTGCTAACCCCGGGACGGGGGCCGTTCGTGAGACCCAGTACTTC. Translated, it gives CSANPGTGAVRETQYF.

This chain joins TRBV6-2 or TRBV6-3 and TRBJ1-5, with D hard to call. Trimming shortened V by 0 bases and J by 6 bases, and 6 bases separated the two germline ends. Germline V CDR1 and CDR2: MNHEY, SVGEGT. The CDR3 covers 13 residues. DNA of the CDR3: TGTGCCAGCAGTTACTCGAGAAGTCAGCCCCAGCATTTT. This codes for CASSYSRSQPQHF.

This clonotype has just a few counts. The V call is TRBV20-1, the J call TRBJ2-7, with TRBD2 matching over 8 bases. The CDR3 loop spans 15 amino acids. The germline V gene has CDR1 DFQATT and CDR2 SNEGSKA (reference sequence). Losses at the gene ends were 6 bases for V and 5 bases for J; bases not matched to a gene: 15. The CDR3 protein is CSALTGLAGRNEQYF. The CDR3 DNA reads as TGCAGTGCGTTGACTGGACTAGCAGGGAGGAACGAGCAGTACTTC.

This clonotype has a handful of counts. The chain combines TRBV29-1 with TRBJ2-5; 11 bases are a match to TRBD2. Germline values: CDR1 SQVTM, CDR2 ANQGSEA. There are 14 residues in the CDR3. Trimming removed 7 bases from V and 5 bases from J; junction bases left unmatched: 9. CDR3 sequence: CSAGTSGLLETQYF. In DNA, the CDR3 is TGCAGCGCCGGGACTAGCGGTCTCTTGGAGACCCAGTACTTC. Full variable domain (missing parts from reference TRBV29-1 and TRBJ2-5): SAVISQKPSRDICQRGTSLTIQCQVDSQVTMMFWYRQQPGQSLTLIATANQGSEATYESGFVIDKFPISRPNLTFSTLTVSNMSPEDSSIYLCSAGTSGLLETQYFGPGTRLLVL.

This clonotype was found a few times. This chain links TRBV28 with TRBJ2-2, with D maybe TRBD2 (5 bases). Per germline, CDR1 MDHEN and CDR2 SYDVKM. Trimming removed 10 bases at V and 4 bases at J, with 16 bases between. The CDR3 is 14 residues long. CDR3 amino acids: CATLEVRGTGELFF. The CDR3 coding sequence is TGTGCCACCTTAGAGGTCCGGGGCACCGGGGAGCTGTTTTTT.

In its sample, this clonotype was seen many times. The CDR3 here is CASSRQSSTDTQYF. The CDR3 DNA reads TGTGCCAGCAGTAGACAGTCTAGCACAGATACGCAGTATTTT. This chain links TRBV7-2 with TRBJ2-3; possibly TRBD1 for D (5 bases). The CDR3 is 14 amino acids. V lost 6 bases and J 0 bases, leaving 10 bases between the germline ends. CDR1 is SGHTA, CDR2 FQGNSA, per germline. Together with reference TRBV7-2 and TRBJ2-3, the CDR3 gives the full variable domain: GAGVSQSPSNKVTEKGKDVELRCDPISGHTALYWYRQSLGQGLEFLIYFQGNSAPDKSGLPSDRFSAERTGGSVSTLTIQRTQQEDSAVYLCASSRQSSTDTQYFGPGTRLTVL.

This clonotype occurred a few times. The V gene is TRBV7-9, the J gene TRBJ2-1, with 10 bases matching TRBD2. Germline V lookup: CDR1 SEHNR, CDR2 FQNEAQ (reference sequence). V lost 2 bases, J lost 5 bases, and 9 bases stayed unmatched. The CDR3 extends over 17 amino acids. The CDR3 bases are TGTGCCAGCAGCTTACCCCTCCGGACTAGCGGTGACAATGAGCAGTTCTTC. Translation: CASSLPLRTSGDNEQFF.

This clonotype was seen many times. CDR3 sequence reads: CASSLALLAGAGGQFF. The DNA of the CDR3 is TGTGCCAGCAGCTTAGCTCTACTAGCGGGAGCGGGCGGGCAGTTCTTC. This rearrangement joins TRBV7-8 to TRBJ2-1; TRBD2 matches at 11 bases. This CDR3 region has 16 residues. Losses at the gene ends were 0 bases for V and 12 bases for J; bases not matched to a gene: 10. Germline values: CDR1 SGHVS, CDR2 FQNEAQ.

Many counts were recorded for this clonotype. The genes are TRBV7-2 and TRBJ2-7; a possible D gene is TRBD2 (5 bases). Germline V lookup: CDR1 SGHTA, CDR2 FQGNSA. This CDR3 has 15 amino acids. With 2 bases removed from V and 4 bases from J, the gap between germline ends came to 15 bases. In nucleotides, the CDR3 is TGTGCCAGCAGCTTAAGCAGCGGAGAAACATACGAGCAGTACTTC. Protein: CASSLSSGETYEQYF.